One sample yielded the 31 T cell receptor beta chains listed below, sequenced in a study of blood T cell repertoires in COVID-19. The table came from immunoSEQ multiplex PCR; TCRdb's copy has only in-frame clones and leaves some out. Among approximately 530,000 clones listed, about 89% were seen once. The specimen was peripheral blood. These receptors all come from a woman in her fifties or sixties with COVID-19, enrolled during active disease.

The chain has TRBV28 and TRBJ2-5, with TRBD2 as a possible D gene (6 bases). This CDR3 comprises 14 residues. Looked up from germline, CDR1 is MDHEN and CDR2 is SYDVKM. Trimming shortened V by 5 bases and J by 5 bases, and 15 bases separated the two germline ends. The CDR3 protein is CASSGAGRRETQYF. As DNA, the CDR3 is TGTGCCAGCAGTGGGGCGGGGCGTCGGGAGACCCAGTACTTC.

This chain links TRBV6-5 with TRBJ1-6; 9 positions match TRBD1. V gave up 2 bases and J gave up 9 bases; unmatched junction bases: 2. The CDR3 length is 14 residues. Germline CDR1 and CDR2: MNHEY and SVGAGI. CDR3 in DNA: TGTGCCAGCAGTTACAGACAGGGGGGTTCACCCCTCCACTTT. Translation gives CASSYRQGGSPLHF.

The genes are TRBV4-1 and TRBJ1-4; a possible D gene is TRBD1 (6 bases). The CDR3 runs to 16 residues. Looked up from germline, CDR1 is MGHRA and CDR2 is YSYEKL. V was shortened by 7 bases and J by 0 bases, with 15 bases between the two germline ends. CDR3 residues: CASTLRQDATNEKLFF. The CDR3 bases are TGCGCCAGCACCCTCCGACAGGATGCAACTAATGAAAAACTGTTTTTT.

V is TRBV20-1 and J is TRBJ2-1; TRBD2 matches 14 bases. The CDR3 covers 19 residues. Losses at the gene ends were 3 bases for V and 1 base for J; bases not matched to a gene: 11. In germline, CDR1 is DFQATT, CDR2 SNEGSKA (reference sequence). The CDR3 sequence is CSASRLAGGLKGSYNEQFF. CDR3 DNA sequence: TGCAGTGCTAGTCGACTAGCGGGGGGGCTGAAGGGTTCCTACAATGAGCAGTTCTTC.

The chain carries TRBV7-6 and TRBJ1-4; perhaps TRBD1 as D (6 bases). The CDR3 sequence is 13 residues long. V dropped 1 base and J dropped 7 bases, with 7 bases sitting between them. Looked up from germline, CDR1 is SGHVS and CDR2 is FNYEAQ. For the CDR3, the DNA is TGTGCCAGCAGCTTAGGGGGGCGTGAAAAACTGTTTTTT. Translated, it gives CASSLGGREKLFF.

The count of this clone is one. This chain connects TRBV30 to TRBJ1-2; TRBD1 matches 7 bases. This CDR3 comprises 15 residues. The ends lost 3 bases at V and 6 bases at J; junction bases unmatched: 13. In germline, CDR1 is GTSNPN, CDR2 SVGIG (reference sequence). In DNA form, the CDR3 reads TGTGCCTGGAGCCCCAGATTGACAGGGCTACATGGCTACACCTTC. Translated: CAWSPRLTGLHGYTF.

This chain joins TRBV2 and TRBJ1-4, with D possibly being TRBD1 (6 bases). Trimming pared 8 bases from V and 5 bases from J, leaving 18 bases between. Germline V gene data show CDR1 as SNHLY and CDR2 as FYNNEI. The CDR3 consists of 15 residues. Here the CDR3 DNA reads TGTGCCAGCGTGGACAGCTATAATATAAATGAAAAACTGTTTTTT. It yields the protein CASVDSYNINEKLFF.

This chain links TRBV7-9 with TRBJ1-2; D not certain. The ends were cut back, 1 base at V and 8 bases at J, with 20 bases in the middle. CDR1 is SEHNR and CDR2 is FQNEAQ in the germline V gene (reference sequence). CDR3 length equals 16 residues. The DNA for the CDR3 is TGTGCCAGCAGCTTAGGTAGCGCCAGCTCTAGGTTGGGCTACACCTTC. This encodes CASSLGSASSRLGYTF. Full variable domain (missing parts from reference TRBV7-9 and TRBJ1-2): DTGVSQNPRHKITKRGQNVTFRCDPISEHNRLYWYRQTLGQGPEFLTYFQNEAQLEKSRLLSDRFSAERPKGSFSTLEIQRTEQGDSAMYLCASSLGSASSRLGYTFGSGTRLTVV.

Details on this clone: The same CDR3 also results from other DNA sequences found in this sample. This chain links TRBV3-1 (or the pseudogene TRBV3-2) with TRBJ1-6; D is perhaps TRBD1 (5 bases). The CDR3 is 15 amino acids. V was shortened by 0 bases and J by 8 bases, with 11 bases between the two germline ends. Germline-derived CDR1 and CDR2 are LGHDT and YNNKEL (reference sequence). In DNA, the CDR3 is TGTGCCAGCAGCCAAGACGGGGGTGGAGATTCACCCCTCCACTTT. Translation: CASSQDGGGDSPLHF.

The rearrangement uses TRBV11-2 and TRBJ2-3, with D maybe TRBD1 (5 bases). Deletions cut 0 bases from V and 4 bases from J, with 8 bases between. The CDR3 sequence is 14 residues long. Germline V gives CDR1 SGHAT, CDR2 FQNNGV. The CDR3 reads CASSLDRAPDTQYF. The CDR3 DNA sequence: TGTGCCAGCAGCTTAGACAGGGCCCCAGATACGCAGTATTTT.

This rearrangement joins TRBV19 to TRBJ1-5; 8 nucleotides line up with TRBD1. The CDR3 is made up of 14 amino acids. V dropped 5 bases and J dropped 5; count of bases not matched to a gene: 5. CDR1 and CDR2 from the germline V gene are LNHDA and SQIVND (reference sequence). The CDR3 protein is CASSHIQGDQPQHF. CDR3 coding DNA: TGTGCCAGTAGTCACATACAGGGGGATCAGCCCCAGCATTTT.

The chain links TRBV10-3 to TRBJ2-3; weak D call: TRBD2 (6 bases). Germline CDR1 is ENHRY and CDR2 is SYGVKD. CDR3 length: 13 residues. With 8 bases removed from V and 2 bases from J, the gap between germline ends came to 11 bases. Written as DNA, the CDR3 is TGTGCCATCGCGCGGGGAGTCACAGATACGCAGTATTTT. Amino acid sequence: CAIARGVTDTQYF.

This chain joins TRBV28 and TRBJ1-3; D is possibly TRBD1 (5 bases). V lost 2 bases and J 0 bases, leaving 8 bases between the germline ends. Germline CDR1 and CDR2: MDHEN and SYDVKM. CDR3 length equals 15 residues. The CDR3 nucleotides are TGTGCCAGCAGTTTAGACAGCCGCTCTGGAAACACCATATATTTT. Amino acid sequence: CASSLDSRSGNTIYF.

V gene TRBV10-3 combines with J gene TRBJ1-3, with D perhaps matching TRBD1 (6 bases). With 6 bases removed from V and 3 bases from J, the gap between germline ends came to 12 bases. Looked up from germline, CDR1 is ENHRY and CDR2 is SYGVKD. The CDR3 consists of 14 residues. This CDR3 is CAIRDDRNGNTIYF. Written as DNA, the CDR3 is TGTGCCATCAGAGATGACAGGAATGGAAACACCATATATTTT.

The V and J genes are TRBV6-5 and TRBJ2-7, with a tentative D call TRBD1 (5 bases). Per the germline V gene, CDR1 is MNHEY and CDR2 is SVGAGI. This CDR3 region has 13 residues. With 0 bases removed from V and 6 bases from J, the gap between germline ends came to 9 bases. DNA of the CDR3: TGTGCCAGCAGTTACTCGCTGACAGCCGAGCAGTACTTC. This gives the protein CASSYSLTAEQYF.

In nucleotides, the CDR3 is TGTGCCATCAGTGCTGGCCTAGGCACAGATACGCAGTATTTT. It is translated as CAISAGLGTDTQYF. This chain joins TRBV10-3 and TRBJ2-3; the D is unclear. Trimming took off 4 bases at V and 1 base at J, with 9 bases between the two ends. CDR1 is ENHRY, CDR2 SYGVKD, per germline. This CDR3 has 14 residues.

J is TRBJ1-1 and V is TRBV7-3; 9 bases match TRBD1. Germline assignment: CDR1 SGHTA and CDR2 FQGTGA. CDR3 size: 15 residues. V was clipped by 5 bases and J by 3 bases; unmatched bases: 7. DNA for the CDR3: TGTGCCAGCAGCGCCCTGGGACAGGGATACACTGAAGCTTTCTTT. The encoded protein is CASSALGQGYTEAFF.

The CDR3 reads CASSPTGTSGVYNEQFF. In DNA, the CDR3 is TGTGCCAGCAGCCCAACCGGGACTAGCGGGGTTTACAATGAGCAGTTCTTC. The V call is TRBV7-8, the J call TRBJ2-1; 13 bases align to TRBD2. V lost 5 bases, J lost 4 bases, and 8 bases stayed unmatched. The CDR3 loop spans 17 amino acids. The germline V gene encodes CDR1 SGHVS and CDR2 FQNEAQ.

The CDR3 reads CASSPWTSYNEQFF. CDR3 coding DNA: TGTGCCAGCAGCCCGTGGACTTCTTACAATGAGCAGTTCTTC. The V gene is TRBV7-8, the J gene TRBJ2-1, with D possibly TRBD2 on 5 matching bases. The germline CDR1 and CDR2 sequences are SGHVS and FQNEAQ. This CDR3 is 14 amino acids long. With 5 bases removed from V and 4 bases from J, the gap between germline ends came to 12 bases.

V usage is TRBV5-1 and J usage is TRBJ1-1; 7 bases align to TRBD1. V dropped 5 bases and J dropped 2; count of bases not matched to a gene: 12. Per the germline V gene, CDR1 is SGHRS and CDR2 is YFSETQ. This CDR3 contains 16 residues. The CDR3, as DNA: TGCGCCAGCAGACCCACTCGGGGACAGACCAACACTGAAGCTTTCTTT. Amino acids: CASRPTRGQTNTEAFF.

CDR3 sequence (DNA): TGTGCCAGTAGTATTCACGGGGGTGACACTGAAGCTTTCTTT. Translation: CASSIHGGDTEAFF. The chain carries TRBV19 and TRBJ1-1; D might be TRBD1 (5 bases). The length of the CDR3 is 14 residues. Per the germline V gene, CDR1 is LNHDA and CDR2 is SQIVND (reference sequence). V was shortened by 3 bases and J by 3 bases, with 11 bases between the two germline ends.

In this sample, this clone turned up a few times. The chain couples TRBV7-2 to TRBJ1-1, with D possibly TRBD1 on 5 matching bases. The CDR3 has 14 amino acids. V gave up 3 bases and J gave up 11 bases, with 19 bases separating them. Germline values: CDR1 SGHTA, CDR2 FQGNSA. The CDR3 sequence: CASSFAGAQGGAFF. DNA of the CDR3: TGTGCCAGCAGCTTCGCCGGGGCCCAGGGAGGGGCTTTCTTT.

This clone has only one observation. The CDR3 coding sequence is TGTGCCAGCAGCCGGGACAGAAATCAGCCCCAGCATTTT. Translation: CASSRDRNQPQHF. The V and J genes are TRBV11-1 and TRBJ1-5; 7 positions match TRBD1. CDR1 SGHAT and CDR2 FQDESV come from the germline V gene (reference sequence). This CDR3 is built from 13 residues. V lost 5 bases and J lost 4; bases outside the gene matches: 2.

This rearrangement joins TRBV24-1 to TRBJ1-5; TRBD1 aligns across 7 bases. Per the germline V gene, CDR1 is KGHDR and CDR2 is SFDVKD. The trim removed 6 bases at V and 6 bases at J, leaving 7 bases unmatched. The CDR3 is 14 residues long. The CDR3 reads CATSMTGKLQPQHF. The CDR3 bases are TGTGCCACCAGTATGACAGGGAAGCTTCAGCCCCAGCATTTT.

This chain connects TRBV11-1 to TRBJ2-7; D remains ambiguous. Germline V gives CDR1 SGHAT, CDR2 FQDESV (reference sequence). The germline V and J ends were trimmed by 5 bases and 1 base, with 12 bases remaining between them. This CDR3 has 14 amino acids. CDR3 sequence (DNA): TGTGCCAGCAGCCCCTCTCCTTCGTCCTACGAGCAGTACTTC. It codes for CASSPSPSSYEQYF.

The CDR3 bases are TGTGCCAGCAGTTACTCGTGGGGGCGCACCACCGGGGAGCTGTTTTTT. This codes for CASSYSWGRTTGELFF. The V and J genes are TRBV6-2 or TRBV6-3 and TRBJ2-2; tentative D call: TRBD1 (6 bases). CDR1 is MNHEY and CDR2 is SVGEGT in the germline V gene. V shed 0 bases and J shed 4 bases, with 12 bases lying between them. The CDR3 is made up of 16 amino acids.

The chain has TRBV5-1 and TRBJ2-1; D remains unclear. The CDR3 length is 14 residues. Germline V gives CDR1 SGHRS, CDR2 YFSETQ. Trimming pared 0 bases from V and 7 bases from J, leaving 11 bases between. In nucleotides, the CDR3 is TGCGCCAGCAGCTTGGCCAGGTCTGATAATGAGCAGTTCTTC. Its protein is CASSLARSDNEQFF.

The J gene is TRBJ1-2, the V gene TRBV6-5; TRBD1 is a possible D gene (5 bases). Germline CDR1 MNHEY, CDR2 SVGAGI. The CDR3 sequence is 12 residues long. Trimming took 9 bases from V and 8 from J, leaving 16 bases between them. CDR3 DNA sequence: TGTGCCAGTCTTGGAGGGACGGGCGGCTACACCTTC. This encodes CASLGGTGGYTF.

The CDR3 protein is CASSSSGGAETQYF. CDR3 nucleotide sequence: TGTGCCAGCAGCTCGAGCGGGGGGGCCGAGACCCAGTACTTC. The V and J genes are TRBV6-5 and TRBJ2-5, with 10 positions matching TRBD2. CDR3 size: 14 residues. From germline, CDR1 is MNHEY and CDR2 SVGAGI. V dropped 6 bases and J dropped 5; count of bases not matched to a gene: 6.

V is TRBV6-5 and J is TRBJ2-5; D unclear. V lost 9 bases to trimming and J lost 4 bases, with 21 bases between them. This CDR3 comprises 15 residues. The V gene's germline CDR1 is MNHEY and CDR2 SVGAGI. The CDR3 reads CASDEQAASPETQYF. The DNA of the CDR3 is TGTGCCAGTGACGAGCAGGCCGCCAGTCCAGAGACCCAGTACTTC.

The chain combines TRBV18 with TRBJ1-1; TRBD1 might be the D (6 bases). V was shortened by 3 bases and J by 1 base, with 15 bases between the two germline ends. Per the germline V gene, CDR1 is KGHSH and CDR2 is LQKENI. The CDR3 is made up of 16 amino acids. CDR3 residues: CASSPQIRGENTEAFF. CDR3 nucleotide sequence: TGTGCCAGCTCACCGCAGATCAGGGGAGAGAACACTGAAGCTTTCTTT.